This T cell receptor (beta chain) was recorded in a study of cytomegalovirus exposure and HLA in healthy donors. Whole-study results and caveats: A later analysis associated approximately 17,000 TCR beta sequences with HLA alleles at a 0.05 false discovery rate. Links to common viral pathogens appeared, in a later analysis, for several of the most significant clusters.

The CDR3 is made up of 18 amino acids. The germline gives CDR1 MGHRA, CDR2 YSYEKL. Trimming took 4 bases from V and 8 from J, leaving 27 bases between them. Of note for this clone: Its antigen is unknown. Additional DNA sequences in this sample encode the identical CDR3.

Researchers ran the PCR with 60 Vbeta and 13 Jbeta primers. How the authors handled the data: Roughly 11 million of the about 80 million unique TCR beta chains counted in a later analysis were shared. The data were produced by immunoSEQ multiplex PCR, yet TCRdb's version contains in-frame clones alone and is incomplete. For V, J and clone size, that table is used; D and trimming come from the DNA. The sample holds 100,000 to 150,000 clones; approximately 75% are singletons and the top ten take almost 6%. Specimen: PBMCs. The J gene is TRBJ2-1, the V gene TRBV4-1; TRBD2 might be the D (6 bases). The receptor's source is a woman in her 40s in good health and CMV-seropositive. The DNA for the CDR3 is TGCGCCAGCAGCCCTACACCTCCGGGGACTCCCAACGCCTATGAGCAGTTCTTC. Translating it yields CASSPTPPGTPNAYEQFF.